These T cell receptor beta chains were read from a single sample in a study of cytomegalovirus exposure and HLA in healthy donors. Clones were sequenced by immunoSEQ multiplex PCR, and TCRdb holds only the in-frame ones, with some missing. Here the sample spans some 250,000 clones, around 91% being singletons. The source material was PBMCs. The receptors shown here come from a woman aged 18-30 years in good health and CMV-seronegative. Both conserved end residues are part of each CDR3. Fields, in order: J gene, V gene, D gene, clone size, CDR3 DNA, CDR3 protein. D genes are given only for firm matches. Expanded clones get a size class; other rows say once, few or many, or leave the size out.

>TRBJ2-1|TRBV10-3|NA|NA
TGTGCCATCAGAGATGAGACCTACAATGAGCAGTTCTTC
CAIRDETYNEQFF
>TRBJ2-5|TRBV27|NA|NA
TGTGCCAGCAGCCCCGCACGGGGGACCCAGTACTTC
CASSPARGTQYF
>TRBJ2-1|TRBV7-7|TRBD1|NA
TGTGCTAGCAGCCCGAACCCTTTGGGACAGGGGTACAATGAGCAGTTCTTC
CASSPNPLGQGYNEQFF
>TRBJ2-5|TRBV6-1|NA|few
TGTGCCAGCAGTGAAAATTTAGGCGGCCAAGAGACCCAGTACTTC
CASSENLGGQETQYF
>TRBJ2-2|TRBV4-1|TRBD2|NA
TGCGCCAGCAGCCAAGATCTTTCACTAGCGGGGGCCACCGGGGAGCTGTTTTTT
CASSQDLSLAGATGELFF
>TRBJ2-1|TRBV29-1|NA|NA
TGCAGCGTTGAGAGACAGGTGAATGAGCAGTTCTTC
CSVERQVNEQFF
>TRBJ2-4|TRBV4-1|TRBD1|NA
TGCGCCAGCAGCCGGACAGGGTTGGCCAAAAACATTCAGTACTTC
CASSRTGLAKNIQYF
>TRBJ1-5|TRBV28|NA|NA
TGTGCCAGCAGGACGACAGGTCCTAGCAATCAGCCCCAGCATTTT
CASRTTGPSNQPQHF
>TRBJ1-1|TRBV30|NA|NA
TGTGCCTGGAGTAATCACAGCCTGTATGAAGCTTTCTTT
CAWSNHSLYEAFF
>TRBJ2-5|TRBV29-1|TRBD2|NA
TGCAGCGCGGGGGGGGGAACAAAAGAGACCCAGTACTTC
CSAGGGTKETQYF
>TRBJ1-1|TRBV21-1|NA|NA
TGTGCCAGCAGCAATCGGGGGTTGAACACTGAAGCTTTCTTT
CASSNRGLNTEAFF
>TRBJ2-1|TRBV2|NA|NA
TGTGCCAGCTGGCCGGGGTACAATGAGCAGTTCTTC
CASWPGYNEQFF
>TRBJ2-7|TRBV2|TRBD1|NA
TGTGCCATAACTGCTTCGGGACAGGAGACCTACGAGCAGTACTTC
CAITASGQETYEQYF
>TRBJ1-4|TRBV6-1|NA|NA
TGTGCCAGCAGTGAAGTCCCCCAGGGCGGTGAAAAACTGTTTTTT
CASSEVPQGGEKLFF
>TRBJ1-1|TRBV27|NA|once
TGTGCCAGCAGCCCATCCCCTATTCGGGAGAACACTGAAGCTTTCTTT
CASSPSPIRENTEAFF